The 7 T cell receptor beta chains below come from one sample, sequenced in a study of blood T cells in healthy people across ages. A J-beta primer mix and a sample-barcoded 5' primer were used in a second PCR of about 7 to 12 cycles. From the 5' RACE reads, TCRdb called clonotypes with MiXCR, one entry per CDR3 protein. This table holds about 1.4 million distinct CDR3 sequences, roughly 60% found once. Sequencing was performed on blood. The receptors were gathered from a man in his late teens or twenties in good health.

This CDR3 reads CASSFGTGYPETQYF. The CDR3 DNA follows: TGCGCCAGCAGCTTTGGGACAGGGTATCCTGAGACCCAGTACTTC. This sequence joins TRBV5-1 and TRBJ2-5, with 9 bases that match TRBD1. The CDR3 has 15 amino acids. Per germline, CDR1 SGHRS and CDR2 YFSETQ. J lost 5 bases, V lost 2 bases, and 7 bases had no gene match. Looking up the rest from reference TRBV5-1 and TRBJ2-5 gives the full variable domain: KAGVTQTPRYLIKTRGQQVTLSCSPISGHRSVSWYQQTPGQGLQFLFEYFSETQRNKGNFPGRFSGRQFSNSRSEMNVSTLELGDSALYLCASSFGTGYPETQYFGPGTRLLVL.

As DNA, the CDR3 is TGTGCCAGCAGCCAGGGACGGGGGCTTGAGCAGTTCTTC. Translation gives CASSQGRGLEQFF. The rearrangement links TRBV4-2 to TRBJ2-1; D is possibly TRBD1 or TRBD2 (6 bases each). Trimming shortened V by 3 bases and J by 9 bases, and 12 bases separated the two germline ends. Per the germline V gene, CDR1 is LGHNA and CDR2 is YNFKEQ. This CDR3 has 13 amino acids.

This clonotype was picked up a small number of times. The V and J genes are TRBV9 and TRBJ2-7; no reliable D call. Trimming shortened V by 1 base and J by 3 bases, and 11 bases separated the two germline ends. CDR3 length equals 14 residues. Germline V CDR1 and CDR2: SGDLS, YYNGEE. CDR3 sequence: CASSVSGSDYEQYF. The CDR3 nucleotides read TGTGCCAGCAGCGTAAGTGGATCAGACTACGAGCAGTACTTC.

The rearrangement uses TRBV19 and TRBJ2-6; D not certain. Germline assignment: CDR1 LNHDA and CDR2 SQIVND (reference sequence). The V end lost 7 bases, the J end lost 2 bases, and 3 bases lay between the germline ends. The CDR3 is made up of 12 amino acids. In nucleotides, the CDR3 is TGTGCCAGTAACCCTGGGGCCAACGTCCTGACTTTC. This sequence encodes CASNPGANVLTF.

This CDR3 is CASSYSEVNTEAFF. The CDR3 DNA reads TGTGCCAGCAGTTACTCGGAGGTGAACACTGAAGCTTTCTTT. The genes are TRBV6-6 and TRBJ1-1; D not resolved. This CDR3 has 14 amino acids. Germline assignment: CDR1 MNHNY and CDR2 SVGAGI (reference sequence). V dropped 0 bases and J dropped 0 bases, with 5 bases sitting between them.

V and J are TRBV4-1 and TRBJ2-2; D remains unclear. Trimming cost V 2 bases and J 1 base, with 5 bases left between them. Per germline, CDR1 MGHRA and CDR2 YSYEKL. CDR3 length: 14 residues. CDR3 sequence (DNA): TGCGCCAGCAGCCAATTGGAGAACACCGGGGAGCTGTTTTTT. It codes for CASSQLENTGELFF.

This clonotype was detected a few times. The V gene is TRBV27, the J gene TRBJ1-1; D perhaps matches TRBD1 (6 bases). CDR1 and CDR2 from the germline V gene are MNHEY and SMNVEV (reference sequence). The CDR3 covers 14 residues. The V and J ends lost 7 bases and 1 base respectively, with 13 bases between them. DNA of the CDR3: TGTGCCAGCAACAAACAGGGCCGGAACACTGAAGCTTTCTTT. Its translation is CASNKQGRNTEAFF.